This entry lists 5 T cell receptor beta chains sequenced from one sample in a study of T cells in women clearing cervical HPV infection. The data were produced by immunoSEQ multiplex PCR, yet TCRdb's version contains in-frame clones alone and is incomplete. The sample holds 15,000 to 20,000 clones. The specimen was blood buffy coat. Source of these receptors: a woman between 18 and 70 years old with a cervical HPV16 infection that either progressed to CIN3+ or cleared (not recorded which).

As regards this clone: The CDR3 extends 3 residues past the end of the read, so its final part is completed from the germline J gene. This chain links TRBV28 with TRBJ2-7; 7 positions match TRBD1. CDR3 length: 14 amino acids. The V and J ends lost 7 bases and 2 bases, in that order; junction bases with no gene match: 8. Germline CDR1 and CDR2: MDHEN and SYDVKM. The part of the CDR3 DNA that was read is TGTGCCAGCAAGCTCGGGCAGGGGGCCTACGAG. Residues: CASKLGQGAYE. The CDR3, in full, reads CASKLGQGAYEQYF.

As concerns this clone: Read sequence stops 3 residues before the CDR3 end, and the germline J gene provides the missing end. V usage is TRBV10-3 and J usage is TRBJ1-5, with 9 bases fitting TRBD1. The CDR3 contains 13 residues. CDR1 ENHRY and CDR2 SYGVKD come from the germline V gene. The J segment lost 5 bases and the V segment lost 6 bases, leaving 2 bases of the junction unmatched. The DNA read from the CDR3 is TGTGCCATCAGCCGGACAGGGGATCAGCCC. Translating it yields CAISRTGDQP. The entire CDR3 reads CAISRTGDQPQHF.

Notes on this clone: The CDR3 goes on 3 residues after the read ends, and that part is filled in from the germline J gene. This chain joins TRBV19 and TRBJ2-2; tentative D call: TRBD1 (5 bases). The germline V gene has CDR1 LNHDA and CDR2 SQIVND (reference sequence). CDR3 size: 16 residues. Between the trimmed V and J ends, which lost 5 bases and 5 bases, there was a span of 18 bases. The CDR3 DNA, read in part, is TGTGCCAGTAGTGATAATTTGGCGCAGGGAACCGGGGAG. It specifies CASSDNLAQGTGE. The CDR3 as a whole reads CASSDNLAQGTGELFF.

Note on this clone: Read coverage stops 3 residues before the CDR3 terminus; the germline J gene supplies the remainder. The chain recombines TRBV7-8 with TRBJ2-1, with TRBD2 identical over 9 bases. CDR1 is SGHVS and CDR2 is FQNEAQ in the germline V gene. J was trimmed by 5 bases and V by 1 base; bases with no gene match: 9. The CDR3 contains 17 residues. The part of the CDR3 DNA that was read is TGTGCCAGCAGCTTAGTCCCGCGGGGGGGACACAACAATGAG. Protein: CASSLVPRGGHNNE. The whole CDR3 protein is CASSLVPRGGHNNEQFF. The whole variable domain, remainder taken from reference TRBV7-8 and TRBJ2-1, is GAGVSQSPRYKVAKRGQDVALRCDPISGHVSLFWYQQALGQGPEFLTYFQNEAQLDKSGLPSDRFFAERPEGSVSTLKIQRTQQEDSAVYLCASSLVPRGGHNNEQFFGPGTRLTVL.

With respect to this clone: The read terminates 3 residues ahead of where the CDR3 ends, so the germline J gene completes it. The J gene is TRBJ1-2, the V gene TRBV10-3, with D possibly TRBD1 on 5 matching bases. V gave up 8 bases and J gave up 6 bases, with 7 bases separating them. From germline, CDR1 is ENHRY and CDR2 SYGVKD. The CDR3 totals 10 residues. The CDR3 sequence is CAIQGDGYTF. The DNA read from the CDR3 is TGTGCCATCCAGGGTGATGGC.